These T cell receptor beta chains were read from a single sample in a study of early T cells in non-severe SARS-CoV-2 infection. TCRdb re-analysed the 5' RACE reads in MiXCR, keeping a single row per CDR3 protein. The table has roughly 86,000 distinct CDR3 sequences, roughly 6% seen once. Sequencing was carried out using whole blood. The receptors were gathered from an adult who was a healthcare worker with PCR-confirmed SARS-CoV-2 infection or an uninfected control (not recorded which). The conserved cysteine and the conserved F or W are not part of the CDR3 here. The order of the fields is V gene, CDR3 protein.

>TRBV7-2
ATPTQGDYNEQF
>TRBV7-9
ASSLRPDTEAF
>TRBV28
ASSDTPGAF
>TRBV12-3/TRBV12-4
ASRPGWQSNYNEQF
>TRBV7-8
ASSTRLNTEAF
>TRBV28
ASSPWDRESATGELF
>TRBV29-1
SVELTGGSNEQF
>TRBV20-1
SPQTSGDEQY
>TRBV18
ASSPLNEGPEQY
>TRBV20-1
SARSGSWQDTQY
>TRBV29-1
SVRQGAAYGYT
>TRBV21-1
ASSRYRHVSTDTQY
>TRBV5-1
ASSLGGWNTEAF
>TRBV5-1
ASSLRPDRAPYEQY
>TRBV5-1
ASSLEWPATDTQY
>TRBV28
ASRPTGRQGGEQF
>TRBV10-3
AISREFTDTQY
>TRBV2
ASNRQGTGELF
>TRBV25-1
ASSGVGGTEAF
>TRBV28
ASNRMVAKNIQY
>TRBV5-1
ASSTDRAGDEQY
>TRBV20-1
SATGTGVHEQY
>TRBV6-5
ASSYGTSGRGTQY
>TRBV5-5
ASSLDASGTYEQY
>TRBV20-1
SARVHTSATNEKLF
>TRBV6-5
ASRPAGTGMNTEAF
>TRBV27
ASSSLQWSNTEAF
>TRBV6-2/TRBV6-3
ASSYIGGSTGELF
>TRBV19
ASNSGGPVTGELF
>TRBV11-3
ASSQSGKRTDTQY
>TRBV29-1
SVVAGGYNEQF
>TRBV29-1
SVEDRTGHTDTQY
>TRBV13
ASSGTGTGLYEQY
>TRBV20-1
SARRGDMNTEAF
>TRBV20-1
SASRDRGPEQY
>TRBV18
ASSRESSYEQY
>TRBV6-2/TRBV6-3
ASGDLDRRIPTQY
>TRBV5-1
ASSLGTDGYGYT
>TRBV18
ASSSDPARGYEQY